This TCR beta chain was captured by sequencing in a study of T-cell memory formation after mild COVID-19. Comments on this clonotype: What it binds is unknown.

5'RACE with constant-segment primers yielded barcoded, UMI-tagged TCR alpha and TCR beta cDNA libraries. TCRdb used MiXCR to reprocess the 5' RACE reads, holding one entry per CDR3 protein. The data show hundreds of thousands of distinct CDR3 sequences, more than 15% seen once. V gave up 0 bases and J gave up 4 bases, with 6 bases separating them. Germline values: CDR1 LGHNA, CDR2 YNFKEQ. The CDR3 is 13 residues long. Study-wide results and limits: Those CD4+ clones that contracted were mainly in CM and EM (CD8+ ones in EMRA).

The specimen was PBMCs or a T cell subset sorted from them (not recorded which). The V call is TRBV4-2, the J call TRBJ1-2; D is undetermined. The sequence derives from a man between 18 and 35 years old who had mild COVID-19 (a few samples of this study predate the infection). Cell type and time point are not known. CDR3 nucleotides: TGTGCCAGCAGCCAAGATCTCGGCTATGGCTACACCTTC. This encodes CASSQDLGYGYTF.